This T cell receptor (beta chain) is from a study of blood T cell repertoires in COVID-19. The wider study: The origin of the acute and convalescent COVID-19 samples was the United States, Italy and Spain. PBMCs, B-cell-depleted T cells, or T cells provided the cDNA or gDNA that made up the material.

How the authors handled the data: Reference gene primer amplification yielded estimated nucleated cell counts. Repertoires were generated with immunoSEQ multiplex PCR, while TCRdb's copy carries only in-frame clones and drops some. V and J calls and clone size follow that table, whereas D and trimming were derived from the DNA. Among some 60,000 clones listed, 80% to 90% were seen once. This CDR3 contains 12 residues. The V call is TRBV12-2, the J call TRBJ2-2; the listed D gene, TRBD1, was not tested against the DNA. TRBV12-2 is a documented pseudogene. The sequence was collected from a man in his sixties with acute or convalescent COVID-19. What was sequenced was peripheral blood. The DNA for the CDR3 is TGTGCAAGTCGCGCAGGCAACGGGGAGCTGTTTTTT. It codes for CASRAGNGELFF.